Listed below are T cell receptor beta chains from one sample, sequenced in a study of blood T cell repertoires in COVID-19. This table comes from immunoSEQ multiplex PCR, and its TCRdb copy is limited to in-frame clones, with some not included. This table holds fewer than 200,000 clones, around 85% found once. Sequenced: PBMCs or T cells enriched from blood (not recorded which). Receptors originate from a woman aged 40 to 50 with acute COVID-19. Each CDR3 is given with its conserved first and last residue. The D gene is left open where the match is weak.

>TRBJ2-2|TRBV10-1|-
CASSSTGSGFAGELFF
>TRBJ2-1|TRBV4-1|TRBD2
CASSRASGRVEQFF
>TRBJ2-5|TRBV20-1|-
CSASSGAVGETQYF
>TRBJ2-1|TRBV14|-
CASSQEGAVPHEQFF
>TRBJ2-1|TRBV19|TRBD2
CASSIGSRGSLRDEQFF
>TRBJ2-6|TRBV2|TRBD1
CASSTSGQGQSGANVLTF
>TRBJ1-2|TRBV7-2|TRBD1
CASTPGQGAVGYTF
>TRBJ2-1|TRBV25-1|TRBD2
CASSDLTAGGSYNEQFF
>TRBJ2-3|TRBV2|-
CASSEAQMSSATTDTQYF
>TRBJ1-2|TRBV19|-
CASSPTDKYGYTF
>TRBJ2-3|TRBV6-1|TRBD2
CASSERDGTSADTQYF
>TRBJ2-3|TRBV7-3|TRBD2
CASSLEWTSGSLSTDTQYF
>TRBJ2-1|TRBV5-1|TRBD2
CASSSTSGRDNEQFF
>TRBJ2-1|TRBV28|TRBD1
CASSSSGTGLHNEQFF
>TRBJ1-6|TRBV6-5|TRBD1
CASRGQGGYNSPLHF
>TRBJ1-1|TRBV29-1|TRBD1
CSVLRPQGTEAFF
>TRBJ1-3|TRBV28|-
CASRREGGNTIYF
>TRBJ2-1|TRBV7-9|TRBD2
CASRHPPGLAALADEQFF
>TRBJ2-7|TRBV6-5|-
CASRGHYEQYF
>TRBJ1-1|TRBV18|-
CASSQGQANTEAFF
>TRBJ2-1|TRBV5-6|-
CASSLELAAYNEQFF
>TRBJ1-2|TRBV6-5|-
CASSKQQGIEGYTF
>TRBJ2-3|TRBV18|TRBD1
CASSLTGGTDTQYF
>TRBJ1-1|TRBV20-1|-
CSVQLNTEAFF
>TRBJ2-5|TRBV7-3|TRBD2
CASSPRGGVGETQYF
>TRBJ1-4|TRBV7-9|-
CASSLKQPAGEKLFF
>TRBJ2-5|TRBV30|-
CAWSGTPEPKTQYF
>TRBJ2-1|TRBV7-9|TRBD2
CASSPGLAGPSYNEQFF
>TRBJ2-2|TRBV14|-
CASSHQGYTGELFF
>TRBJ1-2|TRBV5-1|TRBD1
CASSFLDRGVGYTF
>TRBJ2-2|TRBV19|TRBD1
CASSIGQVNTGELFF
>TRBJ2-1|TRBV9|TRBD2
CASSQSGGTYNEQFF
>TRBJ2-5|TRBV20-1|TRBD1
CSAIFRDSLYF
>TRBJ1-1|TRBV19|-
CASRIQHGMNTEAFF
>TRBJ1-1|TRBV7-8|-
CASSQLGGTEAFF
>TRBJ2-1|TRBV4-2|TRBD2
CASSRGTSGRGGNEQFF
>TRBJ2-5|TRBV5-6|-
CASSPPGLLQETQYF
>TRBJ1-2|TRBV5-1|-
CASSQDPQEGPYGYTF
>TRBJ1-3|TRBV11-2|TRBD1
CASSPSTGSGNTIYF
>TRBJ2-3|TRBV5-1|TRBD2
CASSYKPRSTSGESHTQYF
>TRBJ2-3|TRBV9|-
CASSVGSGRGSADTQYF
>TRBJ2-3|TRBV19|TRBD2
CASSPPGLRTDTQYF
>TRBJ1-4|TRBV7-9|-
CASSAPGVGEEKLFF
>TRBJ1-1|TRBV10-3|-
CAIREQGRGNTEAFF
>TRBJ2-3|TRBV7-2|TRBD2
CASSFGLAVDTQYF
>TRBJ1-5|TRBV7-9|-
CASSLDRGNQPQHF
>TRBJ2-2|TRBV6-2/TRBV6-3|-
CASSLRVTGELFF
>TRBJ1-3|TRBV3-1/TRBV3-2|-
CATALSSGNTIYF
>TRBJ1-2|TRBV6-5|TRBD1
CASSYQGGANYGYTF
>TRBJ2-1|TRBV7-9|TRBD2
CASSHSGSLSYNEQFF
>TRBJ2-7|TRBV27|TRBD2
CASSLGGRASYEQYF